The sequence of this TCR beta chain was determined in a study of vaccination and CD4 T cells after COVID-19. V trimming: 5 bases; J trimming: 0 bases; junction bases outside the gene matches: 6. The CDR3 totals 15 residues. Germline loops: CDR1 LNHNV, CDR2 YYDKDF (reference sequence). Remarks on this clonotype: As yet, its antigen is unknown.

The sample's treatment: roughly 11-day PBMC culture with coronavirus spike peptide pools or control peptides (ViraFEST assay). Gathering of the CD4+ T cells, from the unexposed donor, took place before the COVID-19 pandemic (2011-2018). An Oncomine TCR Beta short-read assay was used to sequence the DNA from cultured CD4+ T cells. Each CDR3 protein gets one entry after TCRdb re-called the PCR reads with MiXCR. Among approximately 6,100 distinct CDR3 sequences listed, around two fifths were seen once. The clonotype was recovered from a human donor in good health. The rearrangement uses TRBV15 and TRBJ1-2; the match to TRBD1 covers 7 bases. Sequenced sample: CD4+ T cells from blood, cultured in vitro. CDR3 sequence (DNA): TGTGCCACCAGCTTTTCGGGACAGCCTAACTATGGCTACACCTTC. Its protein is CATSFSGQPNYGYTF.